Sequencing of this T cell receptor beta chain was carried out in a study of CD8 T cells in ankylosing spondylitis. Points from the study as a whole: Earlier literature documents some of the motif variants in reactive arthritis synovial fluid and blood. Disease-associated clones were reportedly significantly overrepresented in matched ankylosing spondylitis synovial fluid. About 8 highly homologous variants made up a TCR beta motif that seemed to typify ankylosing spondylitis blood.

Quantitative 5'-RACE with molecular barcodes was used to make the TCR beta libraries. A single record per CDR3 protein comes from TCRdb applying MiXCR to the 5' RACE reads. This sample carries more than 650,000 distinct CDR3 sequences, about an eighth of them seen once, and the ten largest clones take approximately 0.46%. From germline, CDR1 is MDHEN and CDR2 SYDVKM. V was cut by 1 base and J by 5 bases, with 14 bases left in between. CDR3 length: 15 residues. Notes on this clonotype: Its specificity is unknown.

The chain links TRBV28 to TRBJ1-1, with a possible D match to TRBD1 (6 bases). This receptor was obtained from a male donor with ankylosing spondylitis. Input material: blood, either unsorted or a sorted T cell fraction (not recorded which). CDR3 bases: TGTGCCAGCAGTTTATTGCAGGGGCGGGGAACTGAAGCTTTCTTT. Amino acid sequence: CASSLLQGRGTEAFF.